This TCR beta chain was obtained from a study of T cells expressing NK-cell markers. CDR1 is SGHAT and CDR2 is FQNNGV in the germline V gene. This CDR3 comprises 16 residues. Reanalyzing the 5' RACE reads, TCRdb keeps one entry per CDR3 protein, without DNA. The sample's table shows 250,000 to 300,000 distinct CDR3 sequences. The chain couples TRBV11-2 to TRBJ2-5; TCRdb selects TRBD2, and the lack of DNA leaves this call unchecked. The sample taken for sequencing was blood T cells: a sorted CD56 or NKG2C T cell subset, CD4+ or CD8+ T cells, or bulk PBMC T cells (not recorded which). The sequence was obtained from a woman aged 18-69 years in good health. The CDR3 is CASSRRGGRVQETQYF.